The next 6 T cell receptor beta chains were all read from a single sample in a study of T-cell memory formation after mild COVID-19 (dated by TCRdb to about 2021). Libraries were constructed by 5' RACE. Sequencing was performed on an Illumina NovaSeq 6000. Clones were called with MiXCR by TCRdb after fastp trimmed the public reads at Q25, and only in-frame beta chains were retained. Records with the same CDR3 protein are collapsed into one entry carrying the most frequent genes and DNA. The sample yields hundreds of thousands of distinct CDR3 sequences; 15% to 20% were counted once. Jointly, the top ten make up roughly 21% of the sample. What was sequenced was PBMCs or a T cell subset sorted from them (not recorded which). These receptors were collected from a man between 18 and 35 years old who had mild COVID-19 (a few samples of this study predate the infection). The sample titles of this study are shuffled in the database, so cell type and time point are left out; the donor was told from shared clones.

This clonotype was found a few times. The rearrangement uses TRBV7-9 and TRBJ2-3; 7 positions agree with TRBD1. The CDR3 runs to 14 residues. Germline CDR1 is SEHNR and CDR2 is FQNEAQ (reference sequence). V lost 1 base to trimming and J lost 4 bases; unmatched junction nucleotides: 2. The CDR3 nucleotides are TGTGCCAGCAGCTTAGTTACAGGGGCAGATACGCAGTATTTT. It specifies CASSLVTGADTQYF.

This clonotype has a handful of counts. This chain connects TRBV7-3 to TRBJ2-3; 10 nucleotides match TRBD2. Germline lookup yields CDR1 SGHTA and CDR2 FQGTGA. The V and J ends lost 4 bases and 9 bases, in that order; junction bases with no gene match: 4. The CDR3 extends over 13 amino acids. The DNA of the CDR3 is TGTGCCAGCAGCTCCCAACTAGCGGGGACGCAGTATTTT. This gives the protein CASSSQLAGTQYF. Full variable domain (rest looked up from reference TRBV7-3 and TRBJ2-3): GAGVSQTPSNKVTEKGKYVELRCDPISGHTALYWYRQSLGQGPEFLIYFQGTGAADDSGLPNDRFFAVRPEGSVSTLKIQRTERGDSAVYLCASSSQLAGTQYFGPGTRLTVL.

The V call is TRBV5-1, the J call TRBJ1-2; D is perhaps TRBD1 (5 bases). Trimming left V 0 bases short and J 6 bases short, with 15 bases between. The germline gives CDR1 SGHRS, CDR2 YFSETQ. This CDR3 comprises 15 residues. CDR3 in amino acids: CASSLDRQGLDGYTF. Here the CDR3 DNA reads TGCGCCAGCAGCTTGGACCGGCAGGGACTGGATGGCTACACCTTC.

This clonotype appeared many times. The CDR3 here is CSARALEVSVYPTDTQYF. CDR3 nucleotides: TGCAGTGCTAGAGCTCTAGAAGTGAGCGTCTATCCCACAGATACGCAGTATTTT. The genes are TRBV20-1 and TRBJ2-3; D is unresolved. The V end was cut by 1 base, the J end by 2 bases, with 22 bases between. Germline loops: CDR1 DFQATT, CDR2 SNEGSKA (reference sequence). This CDR3 contains 18 residues.

This chain connects TRBV4-3 to TRBJ1-2; TRBD1 matches at 9 bases. The CDR3 has 15 amino acids. Germline V CDR1 and CDR2: LGHNA, YSLEER. J gave up 7 bases and V 0 bases, and 6 bases lay outside the gene matches. The CDR3 here is CASSQDKDRGLGYTF. Written as DNA, the CDR3 is TGCGCCAGCAGCCAAGATAAGGACAGGGGCCTTGGCTACACCTTC.

The chain uses TRBV5-6 and TRBJ2-5, with D maybe TRBD2 (5 bases). Trimming took off 0 bases at V and 4 bases at J, with 19 bases between the two ends. The CDR3 has 17 residues. Germline V gene sequence: CDR1 SGHDT, CDR2 YYEEEE. DNA of the CDR3: TGTGCCAGCAGCTTGGCCCCGGGCGGCGGGCTCGGAGAGACCCAGTACTTC. Amino acid sequence: CASSLAPGGGLGETQYF.